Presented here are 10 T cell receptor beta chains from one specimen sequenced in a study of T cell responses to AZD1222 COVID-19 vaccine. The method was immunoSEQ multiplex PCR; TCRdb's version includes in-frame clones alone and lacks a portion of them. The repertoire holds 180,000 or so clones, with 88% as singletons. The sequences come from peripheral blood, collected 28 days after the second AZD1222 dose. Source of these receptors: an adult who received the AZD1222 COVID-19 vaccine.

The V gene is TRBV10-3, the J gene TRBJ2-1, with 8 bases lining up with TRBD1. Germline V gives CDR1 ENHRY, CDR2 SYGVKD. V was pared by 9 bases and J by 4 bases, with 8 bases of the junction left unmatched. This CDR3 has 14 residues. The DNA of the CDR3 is TGTGCCATAGCCGGGACAGGAAGTTACAATGAGCAGTTCTTC. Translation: CAIAGTGSYNEQFF.

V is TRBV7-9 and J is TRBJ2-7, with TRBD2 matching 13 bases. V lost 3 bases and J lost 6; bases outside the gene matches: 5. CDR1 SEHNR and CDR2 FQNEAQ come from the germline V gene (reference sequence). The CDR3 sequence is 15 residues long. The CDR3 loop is CASSFTSGRGVEQYF. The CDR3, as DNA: TGTGCCAGCAGCTTCACTAGCGGGAGGGGAGTCGAGCAGTACTTC.

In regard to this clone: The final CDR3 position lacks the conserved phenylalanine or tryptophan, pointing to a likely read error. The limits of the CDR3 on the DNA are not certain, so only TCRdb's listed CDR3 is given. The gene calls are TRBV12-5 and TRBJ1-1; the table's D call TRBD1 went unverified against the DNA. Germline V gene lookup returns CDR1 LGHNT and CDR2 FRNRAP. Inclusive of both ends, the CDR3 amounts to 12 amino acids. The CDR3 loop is CASGSLQGAFDY.

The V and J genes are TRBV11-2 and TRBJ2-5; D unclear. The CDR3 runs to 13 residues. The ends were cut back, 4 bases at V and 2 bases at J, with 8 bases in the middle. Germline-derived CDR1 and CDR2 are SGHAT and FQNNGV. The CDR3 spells CASSSVSQETQYF. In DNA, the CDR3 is TGTGCCAGCAGCTCGGTTAGTCAAGAGACCCAGTACTTC.

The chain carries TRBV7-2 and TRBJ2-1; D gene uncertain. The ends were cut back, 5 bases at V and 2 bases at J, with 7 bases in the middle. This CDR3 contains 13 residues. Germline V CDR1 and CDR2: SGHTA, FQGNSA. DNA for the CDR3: TGTGCCAGCAGCCCAAGCCCCTACAATGAGCAGTTCTTC. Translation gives CASSPSPYNEQFF.

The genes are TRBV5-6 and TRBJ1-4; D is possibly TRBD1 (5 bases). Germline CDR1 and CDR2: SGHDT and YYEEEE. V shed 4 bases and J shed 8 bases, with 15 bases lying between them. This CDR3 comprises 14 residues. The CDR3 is CASSIGRRGEKLFF. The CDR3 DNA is TGTGCCAGCAGCATTGGACGGCGGGGGGAAAAACTGTTTTTT.

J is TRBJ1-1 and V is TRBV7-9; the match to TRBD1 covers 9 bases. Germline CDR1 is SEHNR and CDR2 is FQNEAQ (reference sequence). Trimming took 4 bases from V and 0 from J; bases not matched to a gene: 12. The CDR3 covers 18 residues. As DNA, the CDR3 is TGTGCCAGCAGCTCCAAGAAGGGACAGGGATCCCTGAACACTGAAGCTTTCTTT. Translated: CASSSKKGQGSLNTEAFF.

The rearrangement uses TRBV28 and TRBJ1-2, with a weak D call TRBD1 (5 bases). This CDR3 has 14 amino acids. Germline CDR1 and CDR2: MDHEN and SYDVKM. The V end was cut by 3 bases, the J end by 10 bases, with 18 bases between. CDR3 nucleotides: TGTGCCAGCAGTTTTGGCAGGGTGATAACGTTCTACACCTTC. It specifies CASSFGRVITFYTF.

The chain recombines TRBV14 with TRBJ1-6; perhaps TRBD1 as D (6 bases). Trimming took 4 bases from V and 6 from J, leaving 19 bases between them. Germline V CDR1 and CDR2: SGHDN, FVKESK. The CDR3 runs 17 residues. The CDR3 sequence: CASSPNGAGGLNSPLHF. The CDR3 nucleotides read TGTGCCAGCAGCCCTAACGGTGCTGGGGGGCTTAATTCACCCCTCCACTTT.

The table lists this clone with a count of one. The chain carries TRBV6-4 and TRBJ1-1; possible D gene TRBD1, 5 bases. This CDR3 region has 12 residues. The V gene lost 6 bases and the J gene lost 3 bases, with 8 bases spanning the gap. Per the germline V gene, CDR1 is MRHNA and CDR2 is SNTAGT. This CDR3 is CASSDRYTEAFF. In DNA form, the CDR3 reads TGTGCCAGCAGCGACAGATACACTGAAGCTTTCTTT.